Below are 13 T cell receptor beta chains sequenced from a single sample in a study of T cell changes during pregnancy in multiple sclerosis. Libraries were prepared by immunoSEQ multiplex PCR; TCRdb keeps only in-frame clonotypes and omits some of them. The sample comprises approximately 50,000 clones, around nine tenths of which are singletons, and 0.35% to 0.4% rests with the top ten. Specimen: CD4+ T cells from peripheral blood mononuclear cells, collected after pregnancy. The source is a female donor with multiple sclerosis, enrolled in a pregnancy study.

CDR3 sequence reads: CASSGGLGNQPQHF. Written as DNA, the CDR3 is TGTGCCAGCAGCGGGGGTTTGGGGAATCAGCCCCAGCATTTT. The rearrangement joins TRBV6-1 to TRBJ1-5; TRBD1 is a possible D gene (5 bases). CDR1 MNHNS and CDR2 SASEGT come from the germline V gene. The CDR3 extends over 14 amino acids. With 6 bases removed from V and 4 bases from J, the gap between germline ends came to 13 bases.

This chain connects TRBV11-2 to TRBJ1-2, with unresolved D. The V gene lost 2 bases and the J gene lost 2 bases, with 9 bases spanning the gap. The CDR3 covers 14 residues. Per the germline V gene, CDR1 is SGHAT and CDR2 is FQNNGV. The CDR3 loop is CASSLSRGNYGYTF. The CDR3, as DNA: TGTGCCAGCAGCTTATCTAGAGGGAACTATGGCTACACCTTC.

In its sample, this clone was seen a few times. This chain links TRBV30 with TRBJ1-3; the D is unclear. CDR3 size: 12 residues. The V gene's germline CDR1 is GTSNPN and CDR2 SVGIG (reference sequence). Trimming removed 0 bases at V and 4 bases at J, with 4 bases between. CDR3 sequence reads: CAWSVEGNTIYF. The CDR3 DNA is TGTGCCTGGAGTGTAGAGGGAAACACCATATATTTT.

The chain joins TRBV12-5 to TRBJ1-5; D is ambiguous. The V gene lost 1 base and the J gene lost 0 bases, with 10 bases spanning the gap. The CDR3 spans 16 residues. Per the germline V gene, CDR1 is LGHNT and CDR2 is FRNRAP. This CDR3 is CASGLGQIYSNQPQHF. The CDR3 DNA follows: TGTGCTAGTGGTTTGGGACAAATATATAGCAATCAGCCCCAGCATTTT. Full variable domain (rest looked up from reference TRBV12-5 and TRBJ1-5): DARVTQTPRHKVTEMGQEVTMRCQPILGHNTVFWYRQTMMQGLELLAYFRNRAPLDDSGMPKDRFSAEMPDATLATLKIQPSEPRDSAVYFCASGLGQIYSNQPQHFGDGTRLSIL.

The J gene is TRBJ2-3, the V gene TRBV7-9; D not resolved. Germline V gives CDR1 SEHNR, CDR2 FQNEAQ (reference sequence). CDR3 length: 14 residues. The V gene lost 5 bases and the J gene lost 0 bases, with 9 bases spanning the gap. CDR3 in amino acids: CASSISQSTDTQYF. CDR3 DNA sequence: TGTGCCAGCAGCATTTCACAGAGCACAGATACGCAGTATTTT.

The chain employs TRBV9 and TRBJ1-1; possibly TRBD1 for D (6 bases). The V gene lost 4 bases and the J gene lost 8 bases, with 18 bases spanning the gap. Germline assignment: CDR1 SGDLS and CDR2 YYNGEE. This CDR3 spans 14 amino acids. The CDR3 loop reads CASSPIGQRREAFF. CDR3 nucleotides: TGTGCCAGCAGCCCAATAGGACAGCGGAGAGAAGCTTTCTTT.

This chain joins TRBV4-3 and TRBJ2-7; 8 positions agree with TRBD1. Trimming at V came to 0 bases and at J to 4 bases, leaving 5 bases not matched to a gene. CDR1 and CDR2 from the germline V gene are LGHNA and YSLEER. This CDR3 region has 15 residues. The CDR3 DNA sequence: TGCGCCAGCAGCCAAGATCTCAGGGGGCAATACGAGCAGTACTTC. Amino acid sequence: CASSQDLRGQYEQYF.

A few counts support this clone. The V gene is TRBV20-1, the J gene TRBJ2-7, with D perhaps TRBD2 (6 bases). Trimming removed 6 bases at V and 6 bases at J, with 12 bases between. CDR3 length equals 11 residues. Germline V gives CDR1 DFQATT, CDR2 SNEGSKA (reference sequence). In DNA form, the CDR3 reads TGCAGTGCCTCTACTAGCTCCGAGCAGTACTTC. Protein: CSASTSSEQYF.

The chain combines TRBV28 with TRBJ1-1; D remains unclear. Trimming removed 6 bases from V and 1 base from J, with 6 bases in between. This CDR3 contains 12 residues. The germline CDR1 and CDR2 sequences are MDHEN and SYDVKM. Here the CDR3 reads CASRSGNTEAFF. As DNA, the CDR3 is TGTGCCAGCAGGTCAGGGAACACTGAAGCTTTCTTT.

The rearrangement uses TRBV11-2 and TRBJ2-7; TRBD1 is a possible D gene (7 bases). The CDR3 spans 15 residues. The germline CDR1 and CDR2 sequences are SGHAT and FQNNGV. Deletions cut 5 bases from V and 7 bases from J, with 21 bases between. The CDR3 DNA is TGTGCCAGCAGCCCCCATGGAGGGGGCGTTGGGGAGCAGTACTTC. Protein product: CASSPHGGGVGEQYF.

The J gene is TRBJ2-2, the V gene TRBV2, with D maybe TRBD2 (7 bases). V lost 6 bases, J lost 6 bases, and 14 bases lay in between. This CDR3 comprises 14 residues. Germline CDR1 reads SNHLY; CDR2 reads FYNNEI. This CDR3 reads CASRGGLAPGELFF. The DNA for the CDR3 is TGTGCCAGCAGGGGGGGGCTAGCCCCCGGGGAGCTGTTTTTT.

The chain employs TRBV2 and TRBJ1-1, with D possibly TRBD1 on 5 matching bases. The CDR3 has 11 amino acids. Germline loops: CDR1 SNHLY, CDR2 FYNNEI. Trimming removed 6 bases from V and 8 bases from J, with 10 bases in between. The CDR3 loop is CASRETVEAFF. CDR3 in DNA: TGTGCCAGCAGGGAGACAGTCGAAGCTTTCTTT.

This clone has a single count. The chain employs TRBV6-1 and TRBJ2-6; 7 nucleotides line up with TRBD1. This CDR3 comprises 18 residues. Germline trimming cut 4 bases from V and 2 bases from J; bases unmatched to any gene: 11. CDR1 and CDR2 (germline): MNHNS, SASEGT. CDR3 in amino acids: CASSGETGFRTGANVLTF. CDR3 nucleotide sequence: TGTGCCAGCAGTGGCGAGACAGGGTTCCGAACTGGGGCCAACGTCCTGACTTTC.